This paragraph reports one T cell receptor beta chain. Clinical history reported by participants formed the basis on which cohorts were assigned. The sample is drawn from a study of blood T cell repertoires in COVID-19. The wider study: Whether acute or convalescent, the COVID-19 samples came from the United States, Italy and Spain. From T cells, B-cell-depleted T cells, or PBMCs came the material, which was cDNA or gDNA.

Per the original data handling: How many nucleated cells were present was estimated from reference gene primer amplification. Clones were read by immunoSEQ multiplex PCR, and TCRdb kept only the in-frame ones, dropping some. D and trimming come from the DNA, and the V and J calls and clone size come from that table. Of 300,000 to 400,000 clones in the sample, under 90% were seen once. V was clipped by 6 bases and J by 8 bases; unmatched bases: 8. CDR1 is LNHDA and CDR2 is SQIVND in the germline V gene (reference sequence). The CDR3 consists of 15 residues. Sequenced: PBMCs or T cells enriched from blood (not recorded which). The chain joins TRBV19 to TRBJ1-4; 11 bases are a match to TRBD1. The clonotype originates from a man aged 55 to 70 who had recovered from COVID-19. The DNA for the CDR3 is TGTGCCAGTAGGACGGGACAGGGGGAATGGGAAAAACTGTTTTTT. This encodes CASRTGQGEWEKLFF.